The T cell receptor (beta chain) described here comes from a study of memory CD4+ T cells and cytomegalovirus serostatus. Study-level information: Healthy Belgian adult donors included several CMV-positive and some 23 CMV-negative people. Study-wide findings and caveats: Of 150 to 200 reported CMV TCRbeta sequences, under 70 were found in memory CD4+ repertoires.

Details on this clone: Its antigen is not identified.

In the authors' workflow: After removing out-of-frame reads, around 2,000,000 distinct TCRbeta sequences remained. Sequenced by immunoSEQ multiplex PCR; TCRdb stores in-frame clones only, minus some. From that table come the V and J calls and clone size; the DNA was used to work out D and trimming. The data hold tens of thousands of clones, with roughly 75% observed a single time. The sort gate was single viable CD3+CD4+CD8-CD45RO+ cells for memory CD4+ T cells. The receptor was derived from an adult in good health and CMV-seronegative. The sequencing input was memory CD4+ T cells from blood.

The CDR3 bases are TGTGCCATCAGTGCGACAGAGACAAACACTGAAGCTTTCTTT. Residues: CAISATETNTEAFF. The gene calls are TRBV10-3 and TRBJ1-1; tentative D call: TRBD1 (5 bases). Germline V CDR1 and CDR2: ENHRY, SYGVKD. There are 14 residues in the CDR3. V was cut by 4 bases and J by 2 bases, with 11 bases left in between.